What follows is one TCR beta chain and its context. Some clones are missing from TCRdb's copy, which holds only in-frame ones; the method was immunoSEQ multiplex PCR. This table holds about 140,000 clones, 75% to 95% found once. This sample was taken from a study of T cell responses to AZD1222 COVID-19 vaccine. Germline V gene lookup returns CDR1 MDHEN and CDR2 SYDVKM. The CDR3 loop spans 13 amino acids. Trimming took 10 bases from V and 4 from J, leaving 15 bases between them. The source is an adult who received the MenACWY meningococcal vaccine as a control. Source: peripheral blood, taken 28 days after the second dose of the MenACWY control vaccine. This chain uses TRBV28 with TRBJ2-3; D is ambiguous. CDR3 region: CATLLSSPDTQYF. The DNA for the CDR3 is TGTGCCACCCTACTATCCTCGCCAGATACGCAGTATTTT.